These 23 T cell receptor beta chains originate from one sample sequenced in a study of shared clonotypes between healthy human individuals. The assay was immunoSEQ multiplex PCR, and TCRdb's table has in-frame clones only and misses some. Of 2.3 million or so clones listed, approximately 95% are singletons. Sequencing was performed on naive CD4+ T cells from PBMCs. Subset: CD45RA+ positively selected. Source of these receptors: a man between 18 and 35 years old in good health. Some clones in this sample may be carry-over from other donors' samples.

The V call is TRBV19, the J call TRBJ2-3; a weak D match, TRBD2 (5 bases). Germline lookup yields CDR1 LNHDA and CDR2 SQIVND (reference sequence). V was cut by 3 bases and J by 2 bases, with 15 bases left in between. CDR3 length: 16 amino acids. CDR3 residues: CASSISGLQNTDTQYF. The CDR3 bases are TGTGCCAGTAGTATTTCCGGACTCCAAAACACAGATACGCAGTATTTT.

V usage is TRBV9 and J usage is TRBJ2-1, with 11 bases that match TRBD2. The J segment lost 1 base and the V segment lost 6 bases, leaving 6 bases of the junction unmatched. CDR1 and CDR2 from the germline V gene are SGDLS and YYNGEE. CDR3 size: 16 residues. Here the CDR3 reads CASTQGLAVSYNEQFF. CDR3 sequence (DNA): TGTGCCAGCACCCAGGGACTAGCGGTATCCTACAATGAGCAGTTCTTC.

This chain connects TRBV5-1 to TRBJ1-1; D remains ambiguous. CDR1 and CDR2 (germline): SGHRS, YFSETQ. The V gene lost 3 bases and the J gene lost 0 bases, with 9 bases spanning the gap. The CDR3 sequence is 14 residues long. This chain's CDR3 is CASSWERMNTEAFF. The CDR3 DNA reads TGCGCCAGCAGCTGGGAGCGTATGAACACTGAAGCTTTCTTT.

This clone was recorded a few times. This chain uses TRBV28 with TRBJ1-5; unclear D gene. Trimming took 7 bases from V and 0 from J, leaving 13 bases between them. Germline-derived CDR1 and CDR2 are MDHEN and SYDVKM. This CDR3 is 15 amino acids long. This CDR3 is CASTGLSFSNQPQHF. The CDR3 region has the DNA TGTGCCAGCACAGGCCTCTCATTTAGCAATCAGCCCCAGCATTTT.

The chain joins TRBV6-1 to TRBJ1-2, with D unresolved. Deletions cut 2 bases from V and 4 bases from J, with 11 bases between. This CDR3 contains 14 residues. The germline V gene encodes CDR1 MNHNS and CDR2 SASEGT. Here the CDR3 DNA reads TGTGCCAGCAGTGAATACGGGGAAGGCTATGGCTACACCTTC. Translating gives CASSEYGEGYGYTF.

This chain links TRBV6-6 with TRBJ1-5; D gene uncertain. Germline values: CDR1 MNHNY, CDR2 SVGAGI (reference sequence). Trimming pared 7 bases from V and 9 bases from J, leaving 22 bases between. The CDR3 loop spans 15 amino acids. Here the CDR3 reads CASKSPDGPGGPQHF. CDR3 in DNA: TGTGCCAGCAAATCGCCAGACGGCCCAGGTGGGCCCCAGCATTTT.

The V call is TRBV5-4, the J call TRBJ2-7; D is uncertain. Germline V gene data show CDR1 as SGHNT and CDR2 as YYREEE (reference sequence). V shed 5 bases and J shed 3 bases, with 12 bases lying between them. The CDR3 spans 13 residues. This CDR3 is CASSRFLNYEQYF. CDR3 bases: TGTGCCAGCAGTCGATTTCTAAACTACGAGCAGTACTTC. Full variable domain (outside the CDR3, taken from reference TRBV5-4 and TRBJ2-7): ETGVTQSPTHLIKTRGQQVTLRCSSQSGHNTVSWYQQALGQGPQFIFQYYREEENGRGNFPPRFSGLQFPNYSSELNVNALELDDSALYLCASSRFLNYEQYFGPGTRLTVT.

The chain joins TRBV29-1 to TRBJ1-1; 7 nucleotides match TRBD1. CDR1 is SQVTM, CDR2 ANQGSEA, per germline. Germline trimming cut 4 bases from V and 3 bases from J; bases unmatched to any gene: 5. The CDR3 totals 13 residues. DNA of the CDR3: TGCAGCGTTGCGACAGGGAGGTACACTGAAGCTTTCTTT. Its protein is CSVATGRYTEAFF.

The chain links TRBV27 to TRBJ1-4; D not certain. CDR3 length: 11 amino acids. The V end lost 7 bases, the J end lost 6 bases, and 6 bases lay between the germline ends. Germline assignment: CDR1 MNHEY and CDR2 SMNVEV (reference sequence). The chain's CDR3 is CASTRDEKLFF. In nucleotides, the CDR3 is TGTGCCAGCACCCGAGATGAAAAACTGTTTTTT.

The J gene is TRBJ1-4, the V gene TRBV15; TRBD1 aligns across 7 bases. Trimming removed 1 base from V and 7 bases from J; junction bases left unmatched: 9. Per germline, CDR1 LNHNV and CDR2 YYDKDF (reference sequence). This CDR3 region has 16 residues. CDR3 in DNA: TGTGCCACCAGCAGAGCCCCTCTGGCAGGGGGTGAAAAACTGTTTTTT. Its translation is CATSRAPLAGGEKLFF.

J is TRBJ1-1 and V is TRBV6-6; D might be TRBD1 (6 bases). CDR3 length: 15 amino acids. Trimming shortened V by 10 bases and J by 5 bases, and 23 bases separated the two germline ends. Germline assignment: CDR1 MNHNY and CDR2 SVGAGI (reference sequence). The CDR3 loop is CATAEIQGTSTEAFF. The CDR3 DNA sequence: TGTGCCACCGCCGAGATTCAGGGGACGTCGACTGAAGCTTTCTTT.

This chain links TRBV1 with TRBJ1-1. TRBV1 is recorded as a pseudogene. The CDR3 runs to 18 residues. CDR3 in amino acids: CTSSQKRGRVIQNTEAFF. CDR3 bases: TGCACCAGCAGCCAGAAGAGGGGCAGGGTCATACAGAACACTGAAGCTTTCTTT.

The chain links TRBV5-1 to TRBJ2-5; 8 positions agree with TRBD1. V gave up 1 base and J gave up 5 bases; unmatched junction bases: 13. This CDR3 region has 17 residues. Germline CDR1 and CDR2: SGHRS and YFSETQ. For the CDR3, the DNA is TGCGCCAGCAGCTTGAATCCCCCGACAGGGGCAGAGGAGACCCAGTACTTC. Its protein is CASSLNPPTGAEETQYF.

V usage is TRBV6-6 and J usage is TRBJ2-5; D ambiguous. The DNA end is more similar to TRBJ2-7, so the J call may be wrong. CDR3 size: 14 residues. From germline, CDR1 is MNHNY and CDR2 SVGAGI (reference sequence). The chain's CDR3 is CASSDLAVAYEQYF. Written as DNA, the CDR3 is TGTGCCAGCAGTGACCTTGCGGTTGCCTACGAGCAGTACTTC.

This sequence joins TRBV11-3 and TRBJ2-1; D gene uncertain. Deletions cut 2 bases from V and 3 bases from J, with 11 bases between. The CDR3 covers 15 residues. Germline loops: CDR1 SGHNT, CDR2 YENEEA. The CDR3 reads CASSLSDGVYNEQFF. The DNA of the CDR3 is TGTGCCAGCAGCTTATCTGACGGAGTCTACAATGAGCAGTTCTTC.

This clone was recorded once. This chain joins TRBV6-4 and TRBJ1-2; TRBD1 is a possible D gene (5 bases). There are 13 residues in the CDR3. Germline values: CDR1 MRHNA, CDR2 SNTAGT. V was clipped by 4 bases and J by 8 bases, with 14 bases between them. The CDR3 region is CASSVNGRAGYTF. CDR3 bases: TGTGCCAGCAGTGTAAATGGCAGGGCGGGCTACACCTTC.

This chain uses TRBV28 with TRBJ2-7; 9 nucleotides line up with TRBD2. Looked up from germline, CDR1 is MDHEN and CDR2 is SYDVKM. This CDR3 spans 14 amino acids. V shed 4 bases, J shed 2 bases, and the junction held 3 bases outside the gene matches. CDR3 residues: CASSSSGRTYEQYF. CDR3 nucleotide sequence: TGTGCCAGCAGTTCCAGCGGGAGGACCTACGAGCAGTACTTC.

This rearrangement joins TRBV6-5 to TRBJ2-5; a weak D match, TRBD1 (6 bases). The V and J ends lost 6 bases and 4 bases respectively, with 15 bases between them. The CDR3 contains 14 residues. Looked up from germline, CDR1 is MNHEY and CDR2 is SVGAGI. CDR3 loop: CASSARKGGETQYF. In DNA form, the CDR3 reads TGTGCCAGCAGCGCCCGAAAAGGGGGAGAGACCCAGTACTTC.

The J gene is TRBJ2-3, the V gene TRBV25-1; D is perhaps TRBD1 or TRBD2 (5 bases each). CDR1 and CDR2 from the germline V gene are MGHDK and SYGVNS. The V end lost 1 base, the J end lost 5 bases, and 13 bases lay between the germline ends. The CDR3 covers 15 residues. DNA of the CDR3: TGTGCCAGCAGTGAATGGGAGAGGGGCGAAGATACGCAGTATTTT. Amino acids: CASSEWERGEDTQYF.

The V gene is TRBV2, the J gene TRBJ1-5; D gene unclear. V gave up 6 bases and J gave up 3 bases, with 12 bases separating them. Germline assignment: CDR1 SNHLY and CDR2 FYNNEI. The CDR3 length is 14 residues. CDR3 sequence (DNA): TGTGCCAGCAGCGTCTTTGGGTCCAATCAGCCCCAGCATTTT. Translated, it gives CASSVFGSNQPQHF.

The V call is TRBV15, the J call TRBJ1-4; D is possibly TRBD1 (5 bases). The V and J ends lost 6 bases and 7 bases respectively, with 18 bases between them. Germline CDR1 and CDR2: LNHNV and YYDKDF (reference sequence). The CDR3 consists of 15 residues. The CDR3: CATRLGPKGLEKLFF. CDR3 coding DNA: TGTGCCACCAGACTCGGCCCGAAGGGGCTTGAAAAACTGTTTTTT.

The chain couples TRBV7-9 to TRBJ2-7; D remains ambiguous. Trimming left V 1 base short and J 2 bases short, with 9 bases between. CDR3 size: 14 residues. Germline CDR1 is SEHNR and CDR2 is FQNEAQ (reference sequence). Here the CDR3 DNA reads TGTGCCAGCAGCTTAGAAAAGGAGACCTACGAGCAGTACTTC. Its translation: CASSLEKETYEQYF.

This clone has just one count. The V and J genes are TRBV30 and TRBJ1-2, with D uncertain. Germline CDR1 reads GTSNPN; CDR2 reads SVGIG (reference sequence). V was cut by 4 bases and J by 4 bases, with 10 bases left in between. The CDR3 runs to 12 residues. The DNA for the CDR3 is TGTGCCTGGATAAAAACTACCTATGGCTACACCTTC. Amino acid sequence: CAWIKTTYGYTF.